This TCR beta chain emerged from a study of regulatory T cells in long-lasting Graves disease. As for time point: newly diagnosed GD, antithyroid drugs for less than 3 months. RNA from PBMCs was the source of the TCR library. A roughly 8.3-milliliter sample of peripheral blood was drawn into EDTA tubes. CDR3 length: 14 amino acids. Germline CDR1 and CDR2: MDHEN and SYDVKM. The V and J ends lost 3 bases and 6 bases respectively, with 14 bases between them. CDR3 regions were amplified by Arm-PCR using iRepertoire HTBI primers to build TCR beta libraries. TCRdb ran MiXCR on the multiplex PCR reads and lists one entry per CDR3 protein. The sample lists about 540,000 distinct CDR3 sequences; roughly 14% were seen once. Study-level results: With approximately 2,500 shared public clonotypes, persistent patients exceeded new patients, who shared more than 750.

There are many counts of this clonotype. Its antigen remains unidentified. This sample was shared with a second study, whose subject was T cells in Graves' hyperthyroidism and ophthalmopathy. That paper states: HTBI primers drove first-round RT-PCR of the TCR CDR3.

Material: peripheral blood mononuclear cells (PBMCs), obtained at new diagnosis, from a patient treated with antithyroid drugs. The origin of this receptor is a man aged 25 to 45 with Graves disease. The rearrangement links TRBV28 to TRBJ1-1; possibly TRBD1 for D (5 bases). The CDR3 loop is CASSFWGSKAEAFF. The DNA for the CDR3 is TGTGCCAGCAGTTTCTGGGGGAGTAAGGCTGAAGCTTTCTTT. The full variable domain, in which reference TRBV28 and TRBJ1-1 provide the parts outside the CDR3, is DVKVTQSSRYLVKRTGEKVFLECVQDMDHENMFWYRQDPGLGLRLIYFSYDVKMKEKGDIPEGYSVSREKKERFSLILESASTNQTSMYLCASSFWGSKAEAFFGQGTRLTVV.